Presented here are 26 T cell receptor beta chains from one specimen sequenced in a study of T cells in Graves' hyperthyroidism and ophthalmopathy. RNA transcripts served as the template for amplifying TCR beta CDR3 regions. TCR CDR3 underwent first-round RT-PCR with the HTBI primer set. From the multiplex PCR reads, TCRdb called clonotypes with MiXCR, one entry per CDR3 protein. Of approximately 600,000 distinct CDR3 sequences listed, less than 25% are singletons. Source material: blood. These receptors came from a man aged 25-45 years with Graves' ophthalmopathy.

This clonotype was counted at least ten times. This sequence joins TRBV28 and TRBJ2-1; D is possibly TRBD2 (6 bases). V lost 5 bases to trimming and J lost 0 bases, with 20 bases between them. Germline CDR1 MDHEN, CDR2 SYDVKM. This CDR3 spans 18 amino acids. The DNA for the CDR3 is TGTGCCAGCAGTCCCGGGTGGGCTAGCGTACACTCCTACAATGAGCAGTTCTTC. Translated, it gives CASSPGWASVHSYNEQFF.

This clonotype showed up just a few times. The chain recombines TRBV12-3 or TRBV12-4 with TRBJ1-2; D not certain. This CDR3 has 14 residues. The V gene lost 6 bases and the J gene lost 2 bases, with 13 bases spanning the gap. CDR3 sequence reads: CASSPLPTNYGYTF. The CDR3 coding sequence is TGTGCCAGCAGCCCACTTCCTACCAACTATGGCTACACCTTC.

The sample holds many counts of this clonotype. The chain recombines TRBV18 with TRBJ2-1; D remains unclear. V lost 2 bases and J lost 7, with 3 bases in between. CDR3 length: 11 amino acids. Germline V gene data show CDR1 as KGHSH and CDR2 as LQKENI. The DNA of the CDR3 is TGTGCCAGCTCACCAGATAATGAGCAGTTCTTC. Protein product: CASSPDNEQFF. The full variable domain, completed using reference TRBV18 and TRBJ2-1, is NAGVMQNPRHLVRRRGQEARLRCSPMKGHSHVYWYRQLPEEGLKFMVYLQKENIIDESGMPKERFSAEFPKEGPSILRIQQVVRGDSAAYFCASSPDNEQFFGPGTRLTVL.

This clonotype has just a few counts. This chain connects TRBV20-1 to TRBJ2-3, with D perhaps TRBD1 (5 bases). Germline lookup yields CDR1 DFQATT and CDR2 SNEGSKA (reference sequence). The CDR3 has 16 amino acids. V lost 2 bases, J lost 10 bases, and 25 bases lay in between. The CDR3 sequence is CSARRDLETLLRAQYF. As DNA, the CDR3 is TGCAGTGCTAGACGCGACCTTGAGACCCTACTCAGGGCGCAGTATTTT.

The chain has TRBV28 and TRBJ2-2, with D perhaps assigned TRBD1 or TRBD2 (6 bases each). The CDR3 contains 13 residues. Germline-derived CDR1 and CDR2 are MDHEN and SYDVKM. The V and J ends lost 3 bases and 7 bases respectively, with 9 bases between them. The CDR3 nucleotides read TGTGCCAGCAGTTTTGGGGGGCGCGGGGAGCTGTTTTTT. Translating gives CASSFGGRGELFF.

Only a few counts were recorded for this clonotype. This chain connects TRBV24-1 to TRBJ2-1; 14 bases are a match to TRBD2. CDR3 length: 19 amino acids. With V trimmed by 7 bases and J by 0 bases, 10 bases remained unmatched. From germline, CDR1 is KGHDR and CDR2 SFDVKD. The CDR3 protein is CATSFPGLAGASSYNEQFF. For the CDR3, the DNA is TGTGCCACCAGCTTCCCGGGACTAGCGGGAGCTAGCTCCTACAATGAGCAGTTCTTC.

This clonotype was detected many times. V usage is TRBV30 and J usage is TRBJ2-3; 7 nucleotides align to TRBD2. CDR3 size: 14 residues. The V segment lost 2 bases and the J segment 3 bases; nucleotides outside the gene matches: 5. In germline, CDR1 is GTSNPN, CDR2 SVGIG (reference sequence). CDR3 sequence: CAWSRGSGTDTQYF. The CDR3 DNA reads as TGTGCCTGGAGTCGAGGTAGCGGGACAGATACGCAGTATTTT.

The CDR3 protein is CASSLSGRDTGELFF. The CDR3 DNA reads TGTGCCAGCAGTTTATCGGGCAGGGACACCGGGGAGCTGTTTTTT. The chain uses TRBV27 and TRBJ2-2; possible D gene TRBD1, 5 bases. The CDR3 loop spans 15 amino acids. Trimming left V 0 bases short and J 3 bases short, with 8 bases between. Germline-derived CDR1 and CDR2 are MNHEY and SMNVEV (reference sequence).

The rearrangement links TRBV28 to TRBJ2-3, with TRBD2 identical over 8 bases. This CDR3 contains 18 residues. CDR1 and CDR2 (germline): MDHEN, SYDVKM. Trimming at V came to 6 bases and at J to 2 bases, leaving 16 bases not matched to a gene. The CDR3: CASSPSGISGDLTDTQYF. CDR3 sequence (DNA): TGTGCCAGCAGCCCCTCCGGGATTAGCGGGGATCTCACAGATACGCAGTATTTT. The whole variable domain, filled in from reference TRBV28 and TRBJ2-3, reads DVKVTQSSRYLVKRTGEKVFLECVQDMDHENMFWYRQDPGLGLRLIYFSYDVKMKEKGDIPEGYSVSREKKERFSLILESASTNQTSMYLCASSPSGISGDLTDTQYFGPGTRLTVL.

This clonotype appeared many times. The rearrangement uses TRBV5-1 and TRBJ2-1, with TRBD2 matching over 7 bases. The CDR3 is 16 amino acids. V lost 4 bases and J lost 1; bases outside the gene matches: 8. Germline CDR1 SGHRS, CDR2 YFSETQ. The DNA for the CDR3 is TGCGCCAGCAGCGTAACTAGCGCCCAATCCTACAATGAGCAGTTCTTC. As protein: CASSVTSAQSYNEQFF.

The CDR3 bases are TGTGCCAGCAGCCTGGACCATCCCTACGAGCAGTACTTC. Protein product: CASSLDHPYEQYF. This chain joins TRBV28 and TRBJ2-7; D is undetermined. V shed 6 bases and J shed 2 bases, with 11 bases lying between them. The CDR3 consists of 13 residues. Germline V gives CDR1 MDHEN, CDR2 SYDVKM.

This clonotype appeared a few times. The V gene is TRBV29-1, the J gene TRBJ2-7, with TRBD1 matching over 9 bases. The CDR3 is 14 amino acids. Trimming removed 6 bases from V and 0 bases from J; junction bases left unmatched: 6. Germline CDR1 and CDR2: SQVTM and ANQGSEA. The CDR3: CSVGDRGSSYEQYF. CDR3 sequence (DNA): TGCAGCGTCGGAGACAGGGGGAGCTCCTACGAGCAGTACTTC.

This chain links TRBV4-3 with TRBJ2-3; TRBD1 agrees at 9 bases. The CDR3 is made up of 17 amino acids. V shed 0 bases and J 5 bases; nucleotides not matched to a gene: 9. CDR1 and CDR2 (germline): LGHNA, YSLEER. CDR3 residues: CASSQERTGGGEDTQYF. The DNA of the CDR3 is TGCGCCAGCAGCCAAGAACGTACAGGGGGCGGAGAAGATACGCAGTATTTT.

The sample holds many counts of this clonotype. The rearrangement joins TRBV28 to TRBJ1-5, with D possibly TRBD1 on 5 matching bases. This CDR3 is 13 amino acids long. V lost 6 bases and J lost 7, with 13 bases in between. Germline CDR1 MDHEN, CDR2 SYDVKM. CDR3 in DNA: TGTGCCAGCAGCTTTGGGGCGGGCCAGCCCCAGCATTTT. This encodes CASSFGAGQPQHF.

This clonotype was recorded many times. This chain links TRBV28 with TRBJ1-2, with D possibly TRBD1 on 6 matching bases. Germline V lookup: CDR1 MDHEN, CDR2 SYDVKM. The CDR3 length is 13 residues. The V end was cut by 2 bases, the J end by 8 bases, with 12 bases between. CDR3 coding DNA: TGTGCCAGCAGTTTAATGGGGGCGGGGGGCTACACCTTC. It yields the protein CASSLMGAGGYTF.

Many counts were recorded for this clonotype. The rearrangement uses TRBV5-1 and TRBJ2-1; 8 nucleotides align to TRBD1. This CDR3 contains 14 residues. Germline V gene sequence: CDR1 SGHRS, CDR2 YFSETQ. V was pared by 3 bases and J by 5 bases, with 4 bases of the junction left unmatched. CDR3: CASSSGTGNNEQFF. The CDR3 DNA follows: TGCGCCAGCAGCTCAGGGACAGGAAACAATGAGCAGTTCTTC.

This clonotype was found many times. This sequence joins TRBV6-2 or TRBV6-3 and TRBJ2-7, with 9 bases that match TRBD2. V shed 2 bases and J 3 bases; nucleotides not matched to a gene: 5. The CDR3 consists of 15 residues. The germline gives CDR1 MNHEY, CDR2 SVGEGT. The CDR3 region has the DNA TGTGCCAGCAGTTACCAGCGGGAGGCGGGCTACGAGCAGTACTTC. It encodes CASSYQREAGYEQYF.

The rearrangement links TRBV20-1 to TRBJ1-2; D is ambiguous. The CDR3 has 13 amino acids. In germline, CDR1 is DFQATT, CDR2 SNEGSKA (reference sequence). V was pared by 4 bases and J by 3 bases, with 12 bases between. As DNA, the CDR3 is TGCAGTGCTAAGACCCAAAGCTACTATGGCTACACCTTC. It codes for CSAKTQSYYGYTF.

This sequence joins TRBV19 and TRBJ1-1; possibly TRBD1 for D (6 bases). CDR1 and CDR2 (germline): LNHDA, SQIVND (reference sequence). The CDR3 spans 15 residues. V lost 5 bases and J lost 5, with 18 bases in between. CDR3 region: CASSVQGWDATEAFF. The DNA of the CDR3 is TGTGCCAGTAGTGTACAGGGATGGGATGCAACTGAAGCTTTCTTT.

The chain is built from TRBV6-2 or TRBV6-3 and TRBJ1-5; 7 bases fit TRBD1. The J segment lost 1 base and the V segment lost 7 bases, leaving 1 base of the junction unmatched. The CDR3 spans 13 residues. CDR1 and CDR2 from the germline V gene are MNHEY and SVGEGT. In DNA form, the CDR3 reads TGTGCCAGCATCAGGGGGAGCAATCAGCCCCAGCATTTT. It translates to CASIRGSNQPQHF.

In this sample, this clonotype turned up many times. V is TRBV7-2 and J is TRBJ2-5; TRBD2 agrees at 10 bases. With V trimmed by 5 bases and J by 5 bases, 11 bases remained unmatched. This CDR3 spans 16 amino acids. Germline V gene lookup returns CDR1 SGHTA and CDR2 FQGNSA. This CDR3 reads CASSTGVLAGYETQYF. The CDR3 nucleotides are TGTGCCAGCAGCACCGGGGTACTAGCGGGATATGAGACCCAGTACTTC.

V is TRBV3-1 and J is TRBJ2-1; D remains unclear. CDR1 is LGHDT, CDR2 YNNKEL, per germline (reference sequence). Trimming left V 0 bases short and J 3 bases short, with 9 bases between. This CDR3 is 15 amino acids long. CDR3 DNA sequence: TGTGCCAGCAGCCAAGATGGTCGGGTCTACAATGAGCAGTTCTTC. It translates to CASSQDGRVYNEQFF.

At least ten counts were recorded for this clonotype. The chain carries TRBV11-2 and TRBJ2-1, with D maybe TRBD2 (6 bases). Trimming took off 2 bases at V and 1 base at J, with 12 bases between the two ends. This CDR3 comprises 16 residues. CDR1 is SGHAT, CDR2 FQNNGV, per germline. CDR3 nucleotide sequence: TGTGCCAGCAGCTTATCCCTTAGCGGATCCTACAATGAGCAGTTCTTC. This codes for CASSLSLSGSYNEQFF.

As to this clonotype: Since a much larger clone is just one base distant, this may be a read error. V usage is TRBV20-1 and J usage is TRBJ2-2, with D unresolved. V was trimmed by 6 bases and J by 1 base, leaving 12 bases between them. Germline V gene lookup returns CDR1 DFQATT and CDR2 SNEGSKA (reference sequence). This CDR3 spans 14 amino acids. CDR3 DNA sequence: TGCAGTGCGAAAATAGGGAAGAACACCGGGGAGCTGTTTTTT. This gives the protein CSAKIGKNTGELFF.

CDR3 coding DNA: TGTGCCAGCAGTTCCACTAGTAATGAGCAGTTCTTC. It specifies CASSSTSNEQFF. The chain recombines TRBV27 with TRBJ2-1; a weak D match, TRBD2 (5 bases). This CDR3 has 12 residues. The germline gives CDR1 MNHEY, CDR2 SMNVEV (reference sequence). Trimming removed 4 bases at V and 7 bases at J, with 8 bases between.

On this clonotype: A much bigger clone sits one base away, suggesting this may be a read error. The rearrangement joins TRBV10-3 to TRBJ2-3, with TRBD1 identical over 9 bases. Germline values: CDR1 ENHRY, CDR2 SYGVKD. The CDR3 is 14 residues long. Germline trimming cut 4 bases from V and 8 bases from J; bases unmatched to any gene: 7. The CDR3 DNA follows: TGTGCCATCAGTGTGGGACAGGGTTCAGGTACGCAGTATTTT. Protein product: CAISVGQGSGTQYF.